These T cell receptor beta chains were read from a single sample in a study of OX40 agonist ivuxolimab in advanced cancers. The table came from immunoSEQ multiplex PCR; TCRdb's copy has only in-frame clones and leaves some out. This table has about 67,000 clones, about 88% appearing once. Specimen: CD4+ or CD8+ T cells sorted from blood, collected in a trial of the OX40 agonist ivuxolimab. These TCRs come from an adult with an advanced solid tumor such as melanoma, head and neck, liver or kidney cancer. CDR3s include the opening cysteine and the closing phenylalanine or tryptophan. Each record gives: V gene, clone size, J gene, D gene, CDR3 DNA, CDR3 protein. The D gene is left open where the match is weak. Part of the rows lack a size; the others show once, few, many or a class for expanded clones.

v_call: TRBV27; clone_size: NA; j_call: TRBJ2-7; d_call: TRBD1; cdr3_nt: TGTGCCAGCAGGACAGGGGGGTCGCCTTTGGAGCAGTACTTC; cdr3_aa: CASRTGGSPLEQYF
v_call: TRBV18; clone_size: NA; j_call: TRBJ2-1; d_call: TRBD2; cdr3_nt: TGTGCCAGCTCACCAGAAGCGGGAGGGTTTTTTCAGTTCTTC; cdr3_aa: CASSPEAGGFFQFF
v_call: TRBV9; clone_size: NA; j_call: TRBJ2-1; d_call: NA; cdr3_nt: TGTGCCAGCAGCGTAGGGGGGCTTCCCGCGGGTGAGCAGTTCTTC; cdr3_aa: CASSVGGLPAGEQFF
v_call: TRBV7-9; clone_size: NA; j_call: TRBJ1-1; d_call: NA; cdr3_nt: TGTGCCAGCAGCCCCATGTTGAACACTGAAGCTTTCTTT; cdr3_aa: CASSPMLNTEAFF
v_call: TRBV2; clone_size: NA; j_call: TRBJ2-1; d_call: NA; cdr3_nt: TGTGCCAGCAGTGAGACGGGGTCAAGCAATGAGCAGTTCTTC; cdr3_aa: CASSETGSSNEQFF
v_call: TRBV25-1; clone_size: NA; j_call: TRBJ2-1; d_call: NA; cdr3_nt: TGTGCCAGCAGTGAATCAGGTTCCAATTATGAGCAGTTCTTC; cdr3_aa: CASSESGSNYEQFF
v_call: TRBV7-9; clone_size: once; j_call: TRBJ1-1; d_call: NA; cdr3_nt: TGTGCCAGCAGCACTACTCAGGGGAAAACTGAAGCTTTCTTT; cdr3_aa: CASSTTQGKTEAFF
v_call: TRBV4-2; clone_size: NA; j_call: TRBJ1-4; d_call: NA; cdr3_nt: TGTGCCAGCAGCCAAGATCCGGCCCCCGGTTGGGGTGAAAAACTGTTTTTT; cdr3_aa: CASSQDPAPGWGEKLFF
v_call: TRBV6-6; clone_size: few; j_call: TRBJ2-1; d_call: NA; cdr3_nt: TGTGCCAGCAGTTACTCCATGCGCGATGAGCAGTTCTTC; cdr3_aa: CASSYSMRDEQFF
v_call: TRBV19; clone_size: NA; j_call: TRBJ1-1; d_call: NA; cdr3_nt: TGTGCCAGTAAAGCCGGGACCACAGGGACTGAAGCTTTCTTT; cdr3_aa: CASKAGTTGTEAFF
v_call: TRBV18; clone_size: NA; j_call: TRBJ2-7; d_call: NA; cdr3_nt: TGTGCCAGCTCACCCAACGGAGCCCCAGAACACCGCGAGCAGTACTTC; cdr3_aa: CASSPNGAPEHREQYF
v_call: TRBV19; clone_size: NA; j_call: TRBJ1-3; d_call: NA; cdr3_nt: TGTGCCAGTACTATGGGGCCTGGAAACACCATATATTTT; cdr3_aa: CASTMGPGNTIYF
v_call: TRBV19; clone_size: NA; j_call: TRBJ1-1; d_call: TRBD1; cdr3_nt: TGTGCCAGTAGTGATGAGACAGGGGGCAACACTGAAGCTTTCTTT; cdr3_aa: CASSDETGGNTEAFF
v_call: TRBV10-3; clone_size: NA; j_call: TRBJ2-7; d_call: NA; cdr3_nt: TGTGCCATCAGTGAGTGGACGGGGGCGAGGGAGCAGTACTTC; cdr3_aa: CAISEWTGAREQYF
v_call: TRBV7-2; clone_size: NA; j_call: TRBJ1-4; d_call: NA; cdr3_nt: TGTGCCAGCAGCTTAAGGGGCCTGGAGAACCTGTTTTTT; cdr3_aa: CASSLRGLENLFF
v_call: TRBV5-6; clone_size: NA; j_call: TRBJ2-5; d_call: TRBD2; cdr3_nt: TGTGCCAGCAGCTTGGTTAGCGGGAGGGCGGTCCAAGAGACCCAGTACTTC; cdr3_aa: CASSLVSGRAVQETQYF
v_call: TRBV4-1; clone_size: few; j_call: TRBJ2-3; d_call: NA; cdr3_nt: TGCGCCAGCAGCCAAGTTAATCTTATTAGCACAGATACGCAGTATTTT; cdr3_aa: CASSQVNLISTDTQYF
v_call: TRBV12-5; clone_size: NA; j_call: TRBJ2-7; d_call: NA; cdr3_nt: TGTGCTAGTGGTTTGGGGCGGAGCATAGGTACCTACGAGCAGTACTTC; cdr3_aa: CASGLGRSIGTYEQYF
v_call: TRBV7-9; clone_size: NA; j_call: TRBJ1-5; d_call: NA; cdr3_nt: TGTGCCAGCGGGGTGGGATGGGGTCAGCCCCAGCATTTT; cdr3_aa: CASGVGWGQPQHF
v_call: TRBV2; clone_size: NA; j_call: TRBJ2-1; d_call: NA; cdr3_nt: TGTGCCAGCACCGAGCAGACCTACAATGAGCAGTTCTTC; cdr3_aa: CASTEQTYNEQFF
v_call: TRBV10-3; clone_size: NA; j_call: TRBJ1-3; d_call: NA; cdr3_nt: TGTGCCATCAGTGGGGGCTTTGTTGGGGACTCTGGAAACACCATATATTTT; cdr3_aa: CAISGGFVGDSGNTIYF
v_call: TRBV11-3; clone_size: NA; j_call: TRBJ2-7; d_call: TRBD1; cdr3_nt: TGTGCCAGCAGCTTAGATCAGGGGCCAGGGGGTTCGTACGAGCAGTACTTC; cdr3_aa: CASSLDQGPGGSYEQYF
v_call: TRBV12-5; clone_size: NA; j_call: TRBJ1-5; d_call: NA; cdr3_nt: TGTGCTAGTGGTTTGGGGACGACTGACAATCAGCCCCAGCATTTT; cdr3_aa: CASGLGTTDNQPQHF
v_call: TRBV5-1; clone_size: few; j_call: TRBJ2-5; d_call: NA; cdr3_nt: TGCGCCAGCAGCTTGGGCCAAGAGACCCAGTACTTC; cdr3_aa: CASSLGQETQYF
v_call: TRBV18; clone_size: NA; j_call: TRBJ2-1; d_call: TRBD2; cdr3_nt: TGTGCCAGCTCACCGCGACTAGCTATCAATGAGCAGTTCTTC; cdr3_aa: CASSPRLAINEQFF
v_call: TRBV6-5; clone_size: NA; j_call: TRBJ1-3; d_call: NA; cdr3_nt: TGTGCCAGCAGCCCTGACAGGTCGGCTGGAAACACCATATATTTT; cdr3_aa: CASSPDRSAGNTIYF
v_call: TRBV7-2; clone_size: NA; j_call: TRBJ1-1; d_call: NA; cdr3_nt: TGTGCCAGCAGCCCTAAGCAGACCGCGAACACTGAAGCTTTCTTT; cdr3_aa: CASSPKQTANTEAFF
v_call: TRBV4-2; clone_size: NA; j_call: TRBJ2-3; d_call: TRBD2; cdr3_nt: TGTGCCAGCAGCATGCTAGCGGGAGTTGCAGATACGCAGTATTTT; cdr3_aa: CASSMLAGVADTQYF
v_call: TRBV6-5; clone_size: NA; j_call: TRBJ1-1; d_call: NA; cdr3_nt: TGTGCCAGCAGTTACGGCGACACATGGATGAACACTGAAGCTTTCTTT; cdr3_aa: CASSYGDTWMNTEAFF
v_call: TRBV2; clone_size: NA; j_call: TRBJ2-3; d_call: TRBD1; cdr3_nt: TGTGCCAGCAGTCCGGGACAGCACACAGATACGCAGTATTTT; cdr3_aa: CASSPGQHTDTQYF
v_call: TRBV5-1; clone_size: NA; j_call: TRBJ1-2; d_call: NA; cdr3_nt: TGCGCCAGCAGCTTGGGAGGAGGACATTTCTATGGCTACACCTTC; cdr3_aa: CASSLGGGHFYGYTF
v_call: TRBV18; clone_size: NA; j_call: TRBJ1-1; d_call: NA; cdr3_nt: TGTGCCAGCTCACCACGGCAGGGTGGAAACACTGAAGCTTTCTTT; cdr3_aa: CASSPRQGGNTEAFF
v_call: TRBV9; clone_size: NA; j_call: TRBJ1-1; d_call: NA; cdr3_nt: TGTGCCAGCAGCGTAGCGATGAGAACTGAAGCTTTCTTT; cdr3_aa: CASSVAMRTEAFF
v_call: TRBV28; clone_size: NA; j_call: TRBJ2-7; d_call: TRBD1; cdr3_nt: TGTGCCAGCAGGGGACAGAAAAGCTCCTACGAGCAGTACTTC; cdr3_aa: CASRGQKSSYEQYF
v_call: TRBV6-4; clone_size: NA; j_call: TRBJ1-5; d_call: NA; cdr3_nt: TGTGCCAGCAGTGACGACGGGAATCTTTGCAATCAGCCCCAGCATTTT; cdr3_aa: CASSDDGNLCNQPQHF
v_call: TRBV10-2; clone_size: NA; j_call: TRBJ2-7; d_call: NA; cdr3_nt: TGCGCCAGCAGTGATTGGAATAGGGGAATCTACGAGCAGTACTTC; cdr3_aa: CASSDWNRGIYEQYF
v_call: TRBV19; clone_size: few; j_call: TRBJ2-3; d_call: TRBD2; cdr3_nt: TGTGCCAGTAGTATCGGGACTAGCCCCGATACGCAGTATTTT; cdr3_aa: CASSIGTSPDTQYF
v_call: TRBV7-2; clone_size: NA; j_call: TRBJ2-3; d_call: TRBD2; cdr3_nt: TGTGCCAGCAGTAGCGGGAGTCGAATTGAGGAAGATACGCAGTATTTT; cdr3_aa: CASSSGSRIEEDTQYF
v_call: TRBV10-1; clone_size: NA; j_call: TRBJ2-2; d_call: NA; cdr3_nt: TGCGCCAGCAGGGGCCTTACCGGGGAGCTGTTTTTT; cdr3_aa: CASRGLTGELFF
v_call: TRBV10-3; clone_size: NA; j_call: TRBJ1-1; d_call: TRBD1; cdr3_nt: TGTGCCATCAGTGACCCAAGGGGGCCTGAAGCTTTCTTT; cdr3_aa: CAISDPRGPEAFF
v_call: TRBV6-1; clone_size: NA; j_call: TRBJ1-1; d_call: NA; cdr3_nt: TGTGCCAGCAGCCTCGGGATATCGTTCACTGAAGCTTTCTTT; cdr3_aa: CASSLGISFTEAFF
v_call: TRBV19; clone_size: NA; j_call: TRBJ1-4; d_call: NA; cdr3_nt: TGTGCCAGTAGTGGGGTATATGAAAAACTGTTTTTT; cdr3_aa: CASSGVYEKLFF
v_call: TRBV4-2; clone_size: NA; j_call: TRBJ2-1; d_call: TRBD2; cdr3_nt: TGTGCCAGCAGCCAGGACCTAGCGGGCCAATACAATGAGCAGTTCTTC; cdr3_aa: CASSQDLAGQYNEQFF
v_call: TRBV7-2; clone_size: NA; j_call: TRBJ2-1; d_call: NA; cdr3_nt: TGTGCCAGCAGCTTATTTGCGGGACCCTACAATGAGCAGTTCTTC; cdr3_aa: CASSLFAGPYNEQFF
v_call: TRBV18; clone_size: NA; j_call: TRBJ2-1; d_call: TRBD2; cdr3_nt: TGTGCCACCTCGAAGTCGAGCGGGAGTTTTAATGAGCAGTTCTTC; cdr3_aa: CATSKSSGSFNEQFF
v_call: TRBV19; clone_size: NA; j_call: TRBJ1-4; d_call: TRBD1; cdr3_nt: TGTGCCAGTAGTATAGGCATGGGGGGGACAGGCGTCGAAAAACTGTTTTTT; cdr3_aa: CASSIGMGGTGVEKLFF
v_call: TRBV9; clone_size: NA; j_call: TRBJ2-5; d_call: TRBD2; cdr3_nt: TGTGCCAGCAGCACCGGACTAGCGGGAGGGGGCCAAGAGACCCAGTACTTC; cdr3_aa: CASSTGLAGGGQETQYF
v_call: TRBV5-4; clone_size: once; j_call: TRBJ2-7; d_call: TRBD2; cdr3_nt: TGTGCCAGCAGCTACGGGACTAGCGGGTTCTCCTACGAGCAGTACTTC; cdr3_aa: CASSYGTSGFSYEQYF